This T cell receptor beta chain was sequenced in a study of shared clonotypes between healthy human individuals. Per the authors' pipeline: Junction-only immunoSEQ sequences carried no quality scores, so filtering differed. TCRdb keeps only in-frame clones here, not all; method: immunoSEQ multiplex PCR. V and J calls and clone size are those listed in that table; D and trimming were worked out from the DNA. The data contain approximately 2,000,000 clones, about nine tenths of them seen just once; the ten biggest clones take up 0.3% to 0.45%. The CDR3 contains 12 residues. Germline CDR1 reads MNHEY; CDR2 reads SVGAGI. Trimming cost V 6 bases and J 13 bases; bases outside gene matches: 5.

The sequence derives from a man between 18 and 35 years old in good health. Some clones in this sample may be carry-over from other donors' samples. The J gene is TRBJ1-4, the V gene TRBV6-5; 10 nucleotides align to TRBD1. Sequencing was carried out using naive CD4+ T cells from PBMCs. Subset: CD45RA+ positively selected. CDR3: CASSRDRGRLFF. For the CDR3, the DNA is TGTGCCAGCAGCCGGGACAGGGGACGACTGTTTTTT.